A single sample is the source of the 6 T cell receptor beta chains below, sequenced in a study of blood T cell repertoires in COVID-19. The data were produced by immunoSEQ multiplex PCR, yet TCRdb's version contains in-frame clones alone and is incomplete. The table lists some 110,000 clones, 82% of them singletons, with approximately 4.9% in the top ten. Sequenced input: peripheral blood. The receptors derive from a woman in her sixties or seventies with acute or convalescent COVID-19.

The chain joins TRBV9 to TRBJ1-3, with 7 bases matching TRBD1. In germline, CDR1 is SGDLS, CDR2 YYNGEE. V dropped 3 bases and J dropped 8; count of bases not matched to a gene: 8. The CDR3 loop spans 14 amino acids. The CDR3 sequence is CASSARDSRDTIYF. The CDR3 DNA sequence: TGTGCCAGCAGCGCCCGGGACAGTCGGGACACCATATATTTT.

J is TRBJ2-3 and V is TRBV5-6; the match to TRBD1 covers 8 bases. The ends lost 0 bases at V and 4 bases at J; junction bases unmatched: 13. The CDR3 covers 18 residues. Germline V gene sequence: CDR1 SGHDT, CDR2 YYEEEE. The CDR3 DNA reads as TGTGCCAGCAGCTTGGAGGTAACAGGGGGAGCTTTTTCAGATACGCAGTATTTT. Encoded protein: CASSLEVTGGAFSDTQYF. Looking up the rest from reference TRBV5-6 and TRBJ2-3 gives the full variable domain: DAGVTQSPTHLIKTRGQQVTLRCSPKSGHDTVSWYQQALGQGPQFIFQYYEEEERQRGNFPDRFSGHQFPNYSSELNVNALLLGDSALYLCASSLEVTGGAFSDTQYFGPGTRLTVL.

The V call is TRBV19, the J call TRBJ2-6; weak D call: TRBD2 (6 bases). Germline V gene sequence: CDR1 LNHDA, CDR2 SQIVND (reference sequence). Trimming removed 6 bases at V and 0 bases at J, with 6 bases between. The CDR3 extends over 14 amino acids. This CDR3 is CASRDYSGANVLTF. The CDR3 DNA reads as TGTGCCAGTAGGGACTACTCTGGGGCCAACGTCCTGACTTTC.

CDR3 sequence: CSVALSGGKGKLFF. CDR3 nucleotide sequence: TGCAGCGTTGCCTTATCCGGGGGAAAGGGAAAACTGTTTTTT. The chain joins TRBV29-1 to TRBJ1-4, with D perhaps matching TRBD1 (5 bases). The CDR3 has 14 amino acids. Germline-derived CDR1 and CDR2 are SQVTM and ANQGSEA. The V end lost 4 bases, the J end lost 10 bases, and 19 bases lay between the germline ends. Variable domain in full (rest from reference TRBV29-1 and TRBJ1-4): SAVISQKPSRDICQRGTSLTIQCQVDSQVTMMFWYRQQPGQSLTLIATANQGSEATYESGFVIDKFPISRPNLTFSTLTVSNMSPEDSSIYLCSVALSGGKGKLFFGSGTQLSVL.

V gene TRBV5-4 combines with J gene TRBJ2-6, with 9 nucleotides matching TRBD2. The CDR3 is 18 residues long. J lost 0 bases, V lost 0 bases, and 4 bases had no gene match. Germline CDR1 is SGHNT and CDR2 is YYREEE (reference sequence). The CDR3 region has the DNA TGTGCCAGCAGCTTGGTAGCGGGGGTACCCTCTGGGGCCAACGTCCTGACTTTC. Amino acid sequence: CASSLVAGVPSGANVLTF.

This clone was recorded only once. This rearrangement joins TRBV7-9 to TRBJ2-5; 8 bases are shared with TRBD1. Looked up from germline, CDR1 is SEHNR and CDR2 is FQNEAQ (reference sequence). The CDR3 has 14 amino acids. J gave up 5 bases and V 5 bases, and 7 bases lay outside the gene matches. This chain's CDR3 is CASSPQTGVETQYF. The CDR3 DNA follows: TGTGCCAGCAGCCCGCAGACAGGGGTGGAGACCCAGTACTTC.